These 10 T cell receptor beta chains were all obtained from the same sample, sequenced in a study of cytomegalovirus exposure and HLA in healthy donors. Clones were read by immunoSEQ multiplex PCR, and TCRdb kept only the in-frame ones, dropping some. This sample yields under 200,000 clones, of which 89% are seen a single time; 4% to 5% belongs to the top ten. Sequences were obtained from PBMCs. The receptors derive from a man between 18 and 29 years old in good health and CMV-seropositive.

The chain recombines TRBV29-1 with TRBJ2-3; 7 positions match TRBD2. The CDR3 consists of 14 residues. The germline CDR1 and CDR2 sequences are SQVTM and ANQGSEA. V shed 4 bases, J shed 3 bases, and the junction held 7 bases outside the gene matches. The CDR3 nucleotides read TGCAGCGTTGGGGGGGGACGTTTGACAGATACGCAGTATTTT. This translates into CSVGGGRLTDTQYF.

V usage is TRBV5-1 and J usage is TRBJ2-7; 11 nucleotides line up with TRBD2. CDR1 and CDR2 (germline): SGHRS, YFSETQ. After removal of 9 bases from V and 7 bases from J, the junction contained 12 bases not matched to a gene. The CDR3 has 14 residues. The DNA of the CDR3 is TGCGCCACCGCCCCCCTAGCGGGAGGCGTGGAGCAGTACTTC. Its protein product is CATAPLAGGVEQYF.

The chain employs TRBV19 and TRBJ2-3; 10 bases are a match to TRBD1. J was trimmed by 4 bases and V by 7 bases; bases with no gene match: 8. The CDR3 runs 15 residues. Germline V gives CDR1 LNHDA, CDR2 SQIVND (reference sequence). CDR3 sequence reads: CASNLGTGVPDTQYF. The DNA of the CDR3 is TGTGCCAGTAACCTCGGGACAGGGGTCCCAGATACGCAGTATTTT. Full variable domain (rest looked up from reference TRBV19 and TRBJ2-3): DGGITQSPKYLFRKEGQNVTLSCEQNLNHDAMYWYRQDPGQGLRLIYYSQIVNDFQKGDIAEGYSVSREKKESFPLTVTSAQKNPTAFYLCASNLGTGVPDTQYFGPGTRLTVL.

The V gene is TRBV12-5, the J gene TRBJ2-5, with a tentative D call TRBD2 (6 bases). CDR3 length: 16 residues. Trimming removed 6 bases from V and 5 bases from J, with 22 bases in between. Germline V gene sequence: CDR1 LGHNT, CDR2 FRNRAP. For the CDR3, the DNA is TGTGCTAGTGGGCCCGGGAAGGCGGGAAGCGGGGAGACCCAGTACTTC. Its translation: CASGPGKAGSGETQYF.

The chain uses TRBV5-4 and TRBJ1-4; 7 nucleotides agree with TRBD1. In germline, CDR1 is SGHNT, CDR2 YYREEE (reference sequence). This CDR3 has 15 amino acids. J lost 7 bases, V lost 0 bases, and 6 bases had no gene match. CDR3 amino acids: CASSLGRDSREKLFF. CDR3 DNA sequence: TGTGCCAGCAGCTTGGGCCGGGACAGTCGTGAAAAACTGTTTTTT.

V gene TRBV18 combines with J gene TRBJ2-1, with 10 bases identical to TRBD1. The CDR3 is 17 residues long. Germline trimming cut 4 bases from V and 7 bases from J; bases unmatched to any gene: 13. Germline CDR1 is KGHSH and CDR2 is LQKENI. In nucleotides, the CDR3 is TGTGCCAGCTCACTCCGGGGACTCGGGACAGGGGATAATGAGCAGTTCTTC. Protein sequence: CASSLRGLGTGDNEQFF.

The chain is built from TRBV29-1 and TRBJ2-3; perhaps TRBD2 as D (5 bases). V was shortened by 8 bases and J by 6 bases, with 15 bases between the two germline ends. The CDR3 is 12 residues long. Germline CDR1 reads SQVTM; CDR2 reads ANQGSEA. CDR3 amino acids: CSSHGSADTQYF. The CDR3 bases are TGCAGCTCTCACGGTAGCGCCGATACGCAGTATTTT.

CDR3 nucleotide sequence: TGTGCCAGCTCACCACGGGACAACTCCTACGAGCAGTACTTC. It translates to CASSPRDNSYEQYF. The J gene is TRBJ2-7, the V gene TRBV18, with D maybe TRBD1 (6 bases). CDR1 and CDR2 (germline): KGHSH, LQKENI. Trimming shortened V by 1 base and J by 0 bases, and 7 bases separated the two germline ends. This CDR3 region has 14 residues.

The chain uses TRBV5-1 and TRBJ2-1; 14 bases line up with TRBD2. Per the germline V gene, CDR1 is SGHRS and CDR2 is YFSETQ. The CDR3 has 19 residues. Trimming cost V 2 bases and J 0 bases; bases outside gene matches: 7. Here the CDR3 DNA reads TGCGCCAGCAGCTTTCCCGGGACTAGCGGGGGTAGCTCCTACAATGAGCAGTTCTTC. Protein product: CASSFPGTSGGSSYNEQFF.

The chain is built from TRBV11-3 and TRBJ1-1, with 8 bases lining up with TRBD1. CDR1 is SGHNT, CDR2 YENEEA, per germline. V was clipped by 2 bases and J by 3 bases; unmatched bases: 11. CDR3 length: 17 residues. The CDR3 nucleotides read TGTGCCAGCAGCTTATGGTACCGAGGACAGGGTTACACTGAAGCTTTCTTT. Amino acid sequence: CASSLWYRGQGYTEAFF.